This T cell receptor beta chain was sequenced in a study of blood T cell repertoires in COVID-19. At the level of the study: Researchers got acute and convalescent COVID-19 samples from the United States, Italy and Spain. From T cells, B-cell-depleted T cells, or PBMCs came the material, which was cDNA or gDNA.

Germline CDR1 and CDR2: SGHRS and YFSETQ. After removal of 4 bases from V and 7 bases from J, the junction contained 11 bases not matched to a gene. The CDR3 spans 15 residues. As processed by the authors: Amplification with reference gene primers provided the estimates of nucleated cell counts. Repertoires were generated with immunoSEQ multiplex PCR, while TCRdb's copy carries only in-frame clones and drops some. V and J calls and clone size follow that table, whereas D and trimming were derived from the DNA. The sample records tens of thousands of clones, more than 75% being singletons. This rearrangement joins TRBV5-1 to TRBJ1-2; 9 bases map to TRBD1. This clonotype was obtained from a man aged 55 to 69 with acute or convalescent COVID-19. The material sequenced was peripheral blood. The CDR3 spells CASSLGPQGAGGYTF. CDR3 in DNA: TGCGCCAGCAGCCTAGGTCCACAGGGGGCCGGTGGCTACACCTTC.